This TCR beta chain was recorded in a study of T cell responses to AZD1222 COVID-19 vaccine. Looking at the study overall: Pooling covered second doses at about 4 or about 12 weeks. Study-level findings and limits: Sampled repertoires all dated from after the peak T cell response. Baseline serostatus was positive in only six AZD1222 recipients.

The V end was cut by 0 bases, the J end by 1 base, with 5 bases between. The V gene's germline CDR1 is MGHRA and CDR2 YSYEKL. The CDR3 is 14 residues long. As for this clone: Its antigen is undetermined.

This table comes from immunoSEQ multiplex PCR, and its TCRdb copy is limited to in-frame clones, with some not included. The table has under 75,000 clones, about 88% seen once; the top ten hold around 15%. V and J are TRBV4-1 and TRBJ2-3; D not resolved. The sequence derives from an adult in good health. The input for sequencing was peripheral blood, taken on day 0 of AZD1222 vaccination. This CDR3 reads CASSQDQGTDTQYF. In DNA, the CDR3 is TGCGCCAGCAGCCAAGATCAGGGCACAGATACGCAGTATTTT.